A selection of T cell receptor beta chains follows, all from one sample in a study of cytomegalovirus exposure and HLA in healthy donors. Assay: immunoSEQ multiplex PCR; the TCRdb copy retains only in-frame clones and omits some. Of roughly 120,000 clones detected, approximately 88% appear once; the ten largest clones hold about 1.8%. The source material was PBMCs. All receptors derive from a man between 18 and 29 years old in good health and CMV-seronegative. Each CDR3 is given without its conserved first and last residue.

CDR3 protein: ASSPDRRESYEQY
V gene: TRBV6-1
J gene: TRBJ2-7

CDR3 protein: ASSVVPSGKLGGELF
V gene: TRBV9
J gene: TRBJ2-2

CDR3 protein: ASSLATGGRF
V gene: TRBV7-2
J gene: TRBJ2-1

CDR3 protein: ATSGIPSNQPQH
V gene: TRBV15
J gene: TRBJ1-5

CDR3 protein: ASSQGTGLNTEAF
V gene: TRBV4-2
J gene: TRBJ1-1

CDR3 protein: ASSQVVETGFGYEQY
V gene: TRBV4-1
J gene: TRBJ2-7

CDR3 protein: ASSLLRVRGTEAF
V gene: TRBV27
J gene: TRBJ1-1

CDR3 protein: ASSRPGTSGRFEQY
V gene: TRBV4-1
J gene: TRBJ2-7

CDR3 protein: ASSERQGWETQY
V gene: TRBV10-2
J gene: TRBJ2-5

CDR3 protein: ASSFIEGFRNSPLH
V gene: TRBV28
J gene: TRBJ1-6

CDR3 protein: ASSPPGRPGNYEQY
V gene: TRBV18
J gene: TRBJ2-7

CDR3 protein: ASSQESGVSYEQY
V gene: TRBV4-1
J gene: TRBJ2-7

CDR3 protein: ASSLDILSNQPQH
V gene: TRBV7-2
J gene: TRBJ1-5

CDR3 protein: ASSQTGANIQY
V gene: TRBV7-9
J gene: TRBJ2-4

CDR3 protein: ASSPSRYRAGGDTQY
V gene: TRBV9
J gene: TRBJ2-3

CDR3 protein: ASSPGTARYEQY
V gene: TRBV11-2
J gene: TRBJ2-7

CDR3 protein: AMIFRDRGLLTEAF
V gene: TRBV2
J gene: TRBJ1-1

CDR3 protein: ASKPQGDSYEQY
V gene: TRBV7-6
J gene: TRBJ2-7

CDR3 protein: ASSLSNTEAF
V gene: TRBV5-1
J gene: TRBJ1-1

CDR3 protein: ASSLGLHPGTQY
V gene: TRBV5-1
J gene: TRBJ2-3

CDR3 protein: ASSLNRGYEQY
V gene: TRBV5-1
J gene: TRBJ2-7

CDR3 protein: ASGDRASGNTIY
V gene: TRBV19
J gene: TRBJ1-3

CDR3 protein: ASSLRQGAYEQY
V gene: TRBV2
J gene: TRBJ2-7

CDR3 protein: ASSVALTGGHFMDEQF
V gene: TRBV9
J gene: TRBJ2-1

CDR3 protein: ASSLRRETQY
V gene: TRBV28
J gene: TRBJ2-5

CDR3 protein: ASSDSAVGNTIY
V gene: TRBV6-1
J gene: TRBJ1-3

CDR3 protein: ASSRQGTGGLTEAF
V gene: TRBV5-1
J gene: TRBJ1-1

CDR3 protein: ASRELAGSSYEQY
V gene: TRBV6-4
J gene: TRBJ2-7

CDR3 protein: ASSLGSGGGISYEQY
V gene: TRBV7-2
J gene: TRBJ2-7

CDR3 protein: ASSMSPGMLGYT
V gene: TRBV19
J gene: TRBJ1-2

CDR3 protein: ASSQDPWGDYYGYT
V gene: TRBV14
J gene: TRBJ1-2

CDR3 protein: ASSRLAGAQRGTGELF
V gene: TRBV19
J gene: TRBJ2-2

CDR3 protein: ASSRPGQGAYEQY
V gene: TRBV6-5
J gene: TRBJ2-7

CDR3 protein: ASSEASGIPGEQY
V gene: TRBV10-1
J gene: TRBJ2-7

CDR3 protein: ASSLRLAGGTGELF
V gene: TRBV14
J gene: TRBJ2-2

CDR3 protein: ASSPIRDRLATYEQY
V gene: TRBV7-2
J gene: TRBJ2-7

CDR3 protein: ASSQDRSTYEQY
V gene: TRBV2
J gene: TRBJ2-7

CDR3 protein: ASSAFGGVEQY
V gene: TRBV6-1
J gene: TRBJ2-7

CDR3 protein: ASSLKTSGGAYEQF
V gene: TRBV27
J gene: TRBJ2-1

CDR3 protein: ASRPDRGHTEAF
V gene: TRBV28
J gene: TRBJ1-1

CDR3 protein: ASTPGGSLRQETQY
V gene: TRBV2
J gene: TRBJ2-5

CDR3 protein: ASGTGSNYGYT
V gene: TRBV5-1
J gene: TRBJ1-2

CDR3 protein: ASSSGQGATYEQY
V gene: TRBV11-3
J gene: TRBJ2-7

CDR3 protein: ASRSLLRGHVEAF
V gene: TRBV11-2
J gene: TRBJ1-1

CDR3 protein: ASRAGGPNTGELF
V gene: TRBV5-4
J gene: TRBJ2-2

CDR3 protein: ASSLYSGGVSYNEQF
V gene: TRBV27
J gene: TRBJ2-1

CDR3 protein: ASSPDRVTYNEQF
V gene: TRBV5-1
J gene: TRBJ2-1

CDR3 protein: ASSLGTGPHGYT
V gene: TRBV5-1
J gene: TRBJ1-2

CDR3 protein: ASSNPGLASAYNEQF
V gene: TRBV13
J gene: TRBJ2-1

CDR3 protein: ASSKAYRGLSTDTQY
V gene: TRBV6-1
J gene: TRBJ2-3

CDR3 protein: ASGQGLADTQY
V gene: TRBV6-5
J gene: TRBJ2-3

CDR3 protein: ASSLLGGKYNEQF
V gene: TRBV5-1
J gene: TRBJ2-1

CDR3 protein: ASSSGTGRNYGYT
V gene: TRBV28
J gene: TRBJ1-2

CDR3 protein: ASSEQGQYTEAF
V gene: TRBV7-8
J gene: TRBJ1-1

CDR3 protein: ASRGDRGRSTEAF
V gene: TRBV28
J gene: TRBJ1-1

CDR3 protein: ASSLVYRSRHEQY
V gene: TRBV7-6
J gene: TRBJ2-7

CDR3 protein: AWSMGTGDNEQF
V gene: TRBV30
J gene: TRBJ2-1